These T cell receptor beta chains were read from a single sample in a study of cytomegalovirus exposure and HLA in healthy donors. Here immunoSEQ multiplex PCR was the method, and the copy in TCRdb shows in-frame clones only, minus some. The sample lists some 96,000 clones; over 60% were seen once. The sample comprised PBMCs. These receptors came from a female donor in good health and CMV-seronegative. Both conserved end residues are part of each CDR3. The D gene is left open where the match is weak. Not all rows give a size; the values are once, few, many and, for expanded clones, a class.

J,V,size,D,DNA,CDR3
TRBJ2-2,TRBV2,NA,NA,TGTGCCAGCAGATTCACGGGGAAGAACACCGGGGAGCTGTTTTTT,CASRFTGKNTGELFF
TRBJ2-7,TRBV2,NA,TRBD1,TGTGCCAGCAGTGTTGACAGGGGGTGGGCCTACGAGCAGTACTTC,CASSVDRGWAYEQYF
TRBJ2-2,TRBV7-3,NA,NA,TGTGCCAGCAGCCCCCGAGCCGGGGAGCTGTTTTTT,CASSPRAGELFF
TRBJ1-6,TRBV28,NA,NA,TGTGCCAGCAGTTTCATGACAGGTTCTTGGGGGCGCGGTGGTGAAGTGTCCTATAATTCACCCCTCCACTTT,CASSFMTGSWGRGGEVSYNSPLHF
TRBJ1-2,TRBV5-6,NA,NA,TGTGCCAGCAGATATACCAGCGATGGCTACACCTTC,CASRYTSDGYTF
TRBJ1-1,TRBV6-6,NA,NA,TGTGCCAGCAGCTCTCAGGGACTCACTGAAGCTTTCTTT,CASSSQGLTEAFF
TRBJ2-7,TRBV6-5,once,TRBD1,TGTGCCAGCAGGTGGACAGGGGGGTCCTACGAGCAGTACTTC,CASRWTGGSYEQYF
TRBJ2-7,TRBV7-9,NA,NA,TGTTCCAGCAGCTTAGGCGAATCCGAGCAGTACTTC,CSSSLGESEQYF
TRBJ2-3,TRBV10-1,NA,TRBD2,TGCGCCACCCAAGCGGGGGTAACAGATACGCAGTATTTT,CATQAGVTDTQYF
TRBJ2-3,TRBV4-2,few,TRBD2,TGTGCCAGCAGCCATGAAGGGACTAGAGTACCGGATACGCAGTATTTT,CASSHEGTRVPDTQYF